A selection of T cell receptor beta chains follows, all from one sample in a study of T cell clusters in autoimmune cytopenias. TCRdb re-called the multiplex PCR reads, yielding one record per CDR3 amino acid sequence without DNA. The ten most abundant clones cover approximately 4.1% of a sample with approximately 10,000 distinct CDR3 sequences. Material: peripheral blood. The receptors shown here come from a human donor with an autoimmune cytopenia or autoimmune hepatitis (not recorded which). CDR3s include the opening cysteine and the closing phenylalanine or tryptophan. Fields, in order: J gene, V gene, clone size, CDR3 protein. Clone size is stated in some rows and not others, as once, few, many or a class when expanded.

J: TRBJ2-3; V: TRBV19; size: medium-sized; CDR3: CASKKAGGSDTQYF
J: TRBJ2-2; V: TRBV7-6; size: medium-sized; CDR3: CASSLASGRDRNTGELFF
J: TRBJ1-1; V: TRBV11-2; size: .; CDR3: CASSHHDGRGAFF
J: TRBJ1-6; V: TRBV6-4; size: .; CDR3: CASSDSSYGDSPLHF
J: TRBJ1-3; V: TRBV10-3; size: .; CDR3: CAISESDMSGNTIYF
J: TRBJ2-3; V: TRBV18; size: .; CDR3: CASSADRDRDTDTQYF
J: TRBJ2-6; V: TRBV19; size: medium-sized; CDR3: CASSIDDSGANVLTF
J: TRBJ1-1; V: TRBV7-9; size: .; CDR3: CAITAMNTEAFF
J: TRBJ2-7; V: TRBV7-2; size: medium-sized; CDR3: CASSLAPGITYEQYF
J: TRBJ2-7; V: TRBV6-5; size: medium-sized; CDR3: CASSYGGSYEQYF
J: TRBJ1-1; V: TRBV18; size: .; CDR3: CASSTRDRGSGTEAFF
J: TRBJ1-6; V: TRBV6-5; size: medium-sized; CDR3: CASSYLAGNSPLHF
J: TRBJ2-3; V: TRBV30; size: medium-sized; CDR3: CAWSVGGRAGTDTQYF